This TCR beta chain was documented in a study of blood T cell repertoires in COVID-19. Individuals aged about 18 to 89 years were recruited from approximately 22 US areas. It was within 2 weeks before study entry that exposed participants met a COVID-19 case. Clones were read by immunoSEQ multiplex PCR, and TCRdb kept only the in-frame ones, dropping some. Of approximately 220,000 clones listed, 83% are singletons. Looked up from germline, CDR1 is MDHEN and CDR2 is SYDVKM. V was clipped by 6 bases and J by 4 bases; unmatched bases: 7. The CDR3 loop spans 15 amino acids. The material sequenced was PBMCs or T cells enriched from blood (not recorded which). The origin of this receptor is a woman aged 40 to 49 who had been exposed to COVID-19. The gene calls are TRBV28 and TRBJ1-4; TRBD1 matches 8 bases. CDR3 bases: TGTGCCAGCAGAGAGAGGACAGGGTTTAATGAAAAACTGTTTTTT. It encodes CASRERTGFNEKLFF. Complete variable domain (other parts from reference TRBV28 and TRBJ1-4): DVKVTQSSRYLVKRTGEKVFLECVQDMDHENMFWYRQDPGLGLRLIYFSYDVKMKEKGDIPEGYSVSREKKERFSLILESASTNQTSMYLCASRERTGFNEKLFFGSGTQLSVL.